A single sample is the source of the 10 T cell receptor beta chains below, sequenced in a study of T cells after yellow fever vaccination. TCRdb reanalysed the 5' RACE reads using MiXCR and keeps one entry per CDR3 protein. The sample carries a few hundred thousand distinct CDR3 sequences, about 9.5% recorded once. Sequencing used PBMCs, obtained on the day of the first yellow fever vaccination. Source of these receptors: a man aged 18 to 29 who received the YFV17D yellow fever vaccine.

The CDR3 DNA sequence: TGTGCCAGCAGTGGAACTCACTCTGGAAACACCATATATTTT. Amino acids: CASSGTHSGNTIYF. The chain couples TRBV2 to TRBJ1-3; D gene unclear. This CDR3 spans 14 amino acids. V was trimmed by 4 bases and J by 0 bases, leaving 7 bases between them. The V gene's germline CDR1 is SNHLY and CDR2 FYNNEI.

V is TRBV5-4 and J is TRBJ2-1; 8 bases fit TRBD2. From germline, CDR1 is SGHNT and CDR2 YYREEE (reference sequence). The CDR3 loop spans 15 amino acids. The V and J ends lost 4 bases and 0 bases, in that order; junction bases with no gene match: 3. The CDR3 loop is CASSRAGVSYNEQFF. CDR3 DNA sequence: TGTGCCAGCAGCAGAGCGGGGGTCTCCTACAATGAGCAGTTCTTC.

This clonotype was counted a few times. V gene TRBV6-5 combines with J gene TRBJ1-5; D may be TRBD1 (5 bases). V shed 5 bases and J shed 4 bases, with 9 bases lying between them. Germline CDR1 MNHEY, CDR2 SVGAGI. The CDR3 is 13 residues long. The DNA of the CDR3 is TGTGCCAGCAGTACCGGACAAAATCAGCCCCAGCATTTT. It codes for CASSTGQNQPQHF.

The chain links TRBV3-1 to TRBJ2-6; maybe TRBD1 (6 bases). V lost 4 bases and J lost 4, with 17 bases in between. CDR1 is LGHDT and CDR2 is YNNKEL in the germline V gene (reference sequence). This CDR3 contains 17 residues. This CDR3 is CASSPTSTGDGANVLTF. Written as DNA, the CDR3 is TGTGCCAGCAGCCCTACATCGACAGGCGACGGGGCCAACGTCCTGACTTTC.

This chain uses TRBV5-1 with TRBJ2-5, with 9 bases fitting TRBD2. V lost 0 bases to trimming and J lost 4 bases; unmatched junction nucleotides: 4. The CDR3 runs to 15 residues. CDR1 is SGHRS, CDR2 YFSETQ, per germline. For the CDR3, the DNA is TGCGCCAGCAGCTTGGGGGCTAGCGGGGCAGAGACCCAGTACTTC. Amino acid sequence: CASSLGASGAETQYF.

This clonotype has just a few counts. V is TRBV11-1 and J is TRBJ2-6; the D is unclear. V lost 3 bases and J lost 0, with 21 bases in between. This CDR3 contains 20 residues. Germline CDR1 SGHAT, CDR2 FQDESV (reference sequence). CDR3 sequence reads: CASSFRAAMAPSSGANVLTF. CDR3 bases: TGTGCCAGCAGCTTTCGGGCAGCGATGGCCCCTAGCTCTGGGGCCAACGTCCTGACTTTC.

This clonotype appeared many times. This rearrangement joins TRBV5-1 to TRBJ1-2, with a possible D match to TRBD1 (5 bases). From germline, CDR1 is SGHRS and CDR2 YFSETQ. Trimming shortened V by 4 bases and J by 3 bases, and 13 bases separated the two germline ends. The length of the CDR3 is 14 residues. For the CDR3, the DNA is TGCGCCAGCAGCCTCCCGGGGGGGGACTATGGCTACACCTTC. Its translation: CASSLPGGDYGYTF. Looking up the rest from reference TRBV5-1 and TRBJ1-2 gives the full variable domain: KAGVTQTPRYLIKTRGQQVTLSCSPISGHRSVSWYQQTPGQGLQFLFEYFSETQRNKGNFPGRFSGRQFSNSRSEMNVSTLELGDSALYLCASSLPGGDYGYTFGSGTRLTVV.

This clonotype has ten or more counts. The V gene is TRBV7-2, the J gene TRBJ2-7; D uncertain. Germline V lookup: CDR1 SGHTA, CDR2 FQGNSA. The V and J ends lost 3 bases and 3 bases respectively, with 15 bases between them. The CDR3 loop spans 15 amino acids. In nucleotides, the CDR3 is TGTGCCAGCAGCTTCACTTCCGAAGGCGGCTACGAGCAGTACTTC. Encoded protein: CASSFTSEGGYEQYF.

This clonotype was seen repeatedly, ten times or more. The rearrangement links TRBV5-6 to TRBJ2-1; TRBD2 aligns across 8 bases. With V trimmed by 1 base and J by 0 bases, 3 bases remained unmatched. The CDR3 consists of 16 residues. CDR1 is SGHDT and CDR2 is YYEEEE in the germline V gene. The CDR3 reads CASSLSGGSSYNEQFF. As DNA, the CDR3 is TGTGCCAGCAGCTTGTCGGGGGGGAGCTCCTACAATGAGCAGTTCTTC.

This clonotype showed up just a few times. The chain employs TRBV9 and TRBJ2-3; tentatively, D is TRBD1 (5 bases). Per germline, CDR1 SGDLS and CDR2 YYNGEE. The V and J ends lost 2 bases and 2 bases respectively, with 12 bases between them. This CDR3 has 15 residues. The CDR3 region has the DNA TGTGCCAGCAGCGTGGGGCCTACTTACACAGATACGCAGTATTTT. It encodes CASSVGPTYTDTQYF.